Listed below are T cell receptor beta chains from one sample, sequenced in a study of cytomegalovirus exposure and HLA in healthy donors. The method was immunoSEQ multiplex PCR; TCRdb's version includes in-frame clones alone and lacks a portion of them. The sample records about 92,000 clones, approximately 70% being singletons. Sequences were obtained from PBMCs. These receptors came from a man between 50 and 59 years old in good health and CMV-seronegative. Each CDR3 is given with its conserved first and last residue. A D gene is named only where the DNA matches it firmly. The listing skips clone size in some rows; elsewhere it reads once, few, many or a size class.

>TRBV5-5|NA|TRBJ1-6|TRBD1
TGTGCCAGCAGCTCGACAGGGGATCCGGGGCGGCGGTCACCCCTCCACTTT
CASSSTGDPGRRSPLHF
>TRBV6-5|NA|TRBJ2-4|TRBD1
TGTGCCAGCAGGAGAGGGACAGGAAAAAACATTCAGTACTTC
CASRRGTGKNIQYF
>TRBV4-3|medium-sized|TRBJ1-1|NA
TGCGCCAGCAGCCTGAATAGGGGGGGATCCGAAGCTTTCTTT
CASSLNRGGSEAFF
>TRBV29-1|NA|TRBJ1-1|TRBD1
TGCAGCGCAGACGAGCGGGGACAGGGTCCCCCTGAAGCTTTCTTT
CSADERGQGPPEAFF
>TRBV4-3|once|TRBJ1-6|TRBD1
TGCGCCAGCAGCCCCGGACAGGGGCCCAATTCACCCCTCCACTTT
CASSPGQGPNSPLHF
>TRBV2|few|TRBJ2-3|TRBD1
TGTGCCAGCAGAGATTACAGGGGGCGCACAGATACGCAGTATTTT
CASRDYRGRTDTQYF
>TRBV4-2|NA|TRBJ2-7|NA
TGTGCCAGCAGCAACCGACAGGCTAGCTCCTACGAGCAGTACTTC
CASSNRQASSYEQYF
>TRBV30|NA|TRBJ1-2|NA
TGTGCCTGGAGACCACGGGAGGTCCCCAACTATGGCTACACCTTC
CAWRPREVPNYGYTF
>TRBV19|NA|TRBJ1-1|TRBD1
TGTGCCAGCGGACAGGGCGGAGGAACTGAAGCTTTCTTT
CASGQGGGTEAFF
>TRBV7-2|once|TRBJ1-2|NA
TGTGCCAGCAGCCCCGACAGGTTCTATGGCTACACCTTC
CASSPDRFYGYTF
>TRBV4-1|NA|TRBJ2-2|TRBD2
TGCGCCAGCAGCCAAGATCGGGGGAGACTAGCGGGAACCGGGGAGCTGTTTTTT
CASSQDRGRLAGTGELFF
>TRBV2|NA|TRBJ2-5|TRBD1
TGTGCCAGCAGGGCCAGACAGGGGGGGCAAGAGACCCAGTACTTC
CASRARQGGQETQYF
>TRBV5-6|few|TRBJ2-3|TRBD2
TGTGCCAGCAGCCGTAGAGTGGGCGGGAGGGCCCCAGATACGCAGTATTTT
CASSRRVGGRAPDTQYF
>TRBV29-1|NA|TRBJ2-5|NA
TGCAGCTCAGCGAGGGGTAGGGGGGAGACCCAGTACTTC
CSSARGRGETQYF
>TRBV4-2|NA|TRBJ2-3|TRBD2
TGTGCCAGCAGCCGAACCCCCGGGGTGCTAGCGGGATTTACAGATACGCAGTATTTT
CASSRTPGVLAGFTDTQYF
>TRBV5-5|NA|TRBJ1-6|NA
TGTGCCAGCAGCTTGGAGACACATTCACCCCTCCACTTT
CASSLETHSPLHF
>TRBV7-8|NA|TRBJ1-5|TRBD1
TGTGCCAGCAGCGCGAACAGGGGACTGCTCCTCTTTAGCAATCAGCCCCAGCATTTT
CASSANRGLLLFSNQPQHF
>TRBV30|few|TRBJ1-4|NA
TGTGCCTGCAAAGAGGATTCGGGGGAAAAACTGTTTTTT
CACKEDSGEKLFF
>TRBV20-1|few|TRBJ2-7|NA
TGCAGTGCCACCGGTACCTACGAGCAGTACTTC
CSATGTYEQYF
>TRBV5-4|NA|TRBJ2-1|TRBD1
TGTGCCAGCAGCTTGGGGGGACAGGGCTACAATGAGCAGTTCTTC
CASSLGGQGYNEQFF
>TRBV7-9|few|TRBJ1-6|NA
TGTGCCAGCAGCTTACGGACGGGATTCAATTCACCCCTCCACTTT
CASSLRTGFNSPLHF
>TRBV28|NA|TRBJ1-1|NA
TGTGCCAGCAGTCTACCCGGGGGGCAGATCGACACTGAAGCTTTCTTT
CASSLPGGQIDTEAFF
>TRBV12-2|NA|TRBJ2-5|NA
TGTGCAAGTCGCTTAGCTGTCCGGGGTGTCGAAGAGACCCAGTACTTC
CASRLAVRGVEETQYF
>TRBV10-3|once|TRBJ1-5|NA
TGTGCCATCAGTGAGTCGGGGGGGAATCAGCCCCAGCATTTT
CAISESGGNQPQHF